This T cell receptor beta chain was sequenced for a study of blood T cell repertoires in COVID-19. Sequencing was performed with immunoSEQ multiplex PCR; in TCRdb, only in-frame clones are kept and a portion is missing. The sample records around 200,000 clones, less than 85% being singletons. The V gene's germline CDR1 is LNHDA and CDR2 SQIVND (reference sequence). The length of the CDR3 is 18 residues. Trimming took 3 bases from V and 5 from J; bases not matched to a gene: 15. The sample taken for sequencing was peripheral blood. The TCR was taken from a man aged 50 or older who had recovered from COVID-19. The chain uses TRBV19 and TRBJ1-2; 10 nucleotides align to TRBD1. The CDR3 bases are TGTGCCAGTAGTATTCTCCGGGACAGGGGCCCCCAAAAATATGGCTACACCTTC. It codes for CASSILRDRGPQKYGYTF.